The entry below gives a single TCR beta chain sequence along with its context. Its cognate antigen is unknown. The V gene's germline CDR1 is MNHEY and CDR2 SMNVEV (reference sequence). The CDR3 covers 14 residues. The V and J ends lost 0 bases and 0 bases respectively, with 3 bases between them. Clones were read by immunoSEQ multiplex PCR, and TCRdb kept only the in-frame ones, dropping some. The sample shows some 130,000 clones, 85% to 90% of them seen only once. This record comes from a study of T cell responses to AZD1222 COVID-19 vaccine. Broader study findings: At 160-218 and 743-854, vaccine-associated CD4 TCRs were dominant, and they spanned spike. In the spike-specific TCR repertoire, nearly half reportedly target unmutated variant regions. Sampling that yielded the repertoires occurred only after the peak T cell response.

The source is an adult in good health. The sample was peripheral blood, taken on day 0 of AZD1222 vaccination. J is TRBJ1-3 and V is TRBV27; no clear D gene. The CDR3 sequence: CASSLSGSGNTIYF. DNA of the CDR3: TGTGCCAGCAGTTTATCGGGCTCTGGAAACACCATATATTTT.